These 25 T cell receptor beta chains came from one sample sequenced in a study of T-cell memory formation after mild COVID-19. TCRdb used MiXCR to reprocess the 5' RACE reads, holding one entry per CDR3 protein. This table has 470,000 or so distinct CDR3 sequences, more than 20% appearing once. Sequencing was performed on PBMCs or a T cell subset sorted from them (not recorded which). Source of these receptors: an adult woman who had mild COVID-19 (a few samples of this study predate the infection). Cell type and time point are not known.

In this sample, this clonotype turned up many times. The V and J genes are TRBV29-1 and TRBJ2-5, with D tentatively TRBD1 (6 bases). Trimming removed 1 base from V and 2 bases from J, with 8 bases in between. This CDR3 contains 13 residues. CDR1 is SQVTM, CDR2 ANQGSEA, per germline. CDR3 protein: CSVEAGAQETQYF. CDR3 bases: TGCAGCGTTGAAGCAGGGGCTCAAGAGACCCAGTACTTC.

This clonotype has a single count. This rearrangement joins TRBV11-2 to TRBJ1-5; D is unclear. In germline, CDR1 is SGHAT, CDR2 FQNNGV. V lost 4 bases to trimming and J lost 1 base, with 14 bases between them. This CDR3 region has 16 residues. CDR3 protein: CASSWRGKMSNQPQHF. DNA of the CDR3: TGTGCCAGCAGCTGGCGAGGGAAAATGAGCAATCAGCCCCAGCATTTT.

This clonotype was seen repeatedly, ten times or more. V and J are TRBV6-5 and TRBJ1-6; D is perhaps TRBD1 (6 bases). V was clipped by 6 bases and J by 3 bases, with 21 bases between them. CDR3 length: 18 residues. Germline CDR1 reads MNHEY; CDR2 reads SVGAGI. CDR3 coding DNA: TGTGCCAGCAGCCCAACCACAACAGGGTGGGGCTATAATTCACCCCTCCACTTT. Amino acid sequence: CASSPTTTGWGYNSPLHF.

As DNA, the CDR3 is TGTGCCAGCAGCTCCTTTGGGTGGGAGACCCAGTACTTC. Its translation is CASSSFGWETQYF. The chain recombines TRBV7-9 with TRBJ2-5; D ambiguous. V lost 4 bases and J 5 bases, leaving 11 bases between the germline ends. Per the germline V gene, CDR1 is SEHNR and CDR2 is FQNEAQ (reference sequence). The CDR3 has 13 amino acids.

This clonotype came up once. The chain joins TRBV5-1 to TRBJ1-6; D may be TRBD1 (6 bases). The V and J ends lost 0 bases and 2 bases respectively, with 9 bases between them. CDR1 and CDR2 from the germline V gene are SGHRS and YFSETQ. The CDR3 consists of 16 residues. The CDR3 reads CASSLGTAPYNSPLHF. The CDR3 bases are TGCGCCAGCAGCTTGGGGACAGCTCCCTATAATTCACCCCTCCACTTT.

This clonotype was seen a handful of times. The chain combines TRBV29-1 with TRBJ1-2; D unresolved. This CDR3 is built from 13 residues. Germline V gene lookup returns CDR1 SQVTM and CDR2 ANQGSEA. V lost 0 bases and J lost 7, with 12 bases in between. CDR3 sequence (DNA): TGCAGCGTTGAAGATTCGCCAGGAACTGGCTACACCTTC. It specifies CSVEDSPGTGYTF.

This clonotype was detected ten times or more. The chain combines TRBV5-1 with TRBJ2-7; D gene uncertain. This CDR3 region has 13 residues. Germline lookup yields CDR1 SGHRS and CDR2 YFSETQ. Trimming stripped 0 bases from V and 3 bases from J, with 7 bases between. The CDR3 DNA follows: TGCGCCAGCAGCTTGGTTGGGAACTACGAGCAGTACTTC. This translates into CASSLVGNYEQYF.

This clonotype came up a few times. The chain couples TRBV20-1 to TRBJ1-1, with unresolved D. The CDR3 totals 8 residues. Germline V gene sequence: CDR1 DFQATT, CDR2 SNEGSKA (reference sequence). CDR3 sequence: CSMGEAFF. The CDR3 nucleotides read TGCTCGATGGGCGAAGCTTTCTTT.

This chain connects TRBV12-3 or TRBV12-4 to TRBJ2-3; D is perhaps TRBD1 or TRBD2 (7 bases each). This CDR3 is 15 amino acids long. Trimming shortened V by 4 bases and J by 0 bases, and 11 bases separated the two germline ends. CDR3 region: CASSSGGASTDTQYF. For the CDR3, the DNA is TGTGCCAGCAGTTCAGGGGGGGCGAGCACAGATACGCAGTATTTT.

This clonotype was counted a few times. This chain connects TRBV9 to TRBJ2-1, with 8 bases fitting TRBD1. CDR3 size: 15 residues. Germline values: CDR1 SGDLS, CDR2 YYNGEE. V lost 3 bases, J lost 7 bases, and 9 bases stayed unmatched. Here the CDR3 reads CASSGNRGSMNEQFF. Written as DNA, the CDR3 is TGTGCCAGCAGCGGCAACAGGGGGAGTATGAATGAGCAGTTCTTC.

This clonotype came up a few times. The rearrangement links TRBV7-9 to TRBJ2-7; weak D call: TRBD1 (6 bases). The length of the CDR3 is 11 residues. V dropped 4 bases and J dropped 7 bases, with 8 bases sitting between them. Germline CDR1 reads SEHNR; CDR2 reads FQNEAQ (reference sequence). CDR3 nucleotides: TGTGCCAGCAGCTACAGGGATGAGCAGTACTTC. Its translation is CASSYRDEQYF. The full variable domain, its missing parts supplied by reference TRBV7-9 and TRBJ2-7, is DTGVSQNPRHKITKRGQNVTFRCDPISEHNRLYWYRQTLGQGPEFLTYFQNEAQLEKSRLLSDRFSAERPKGSFSTLEIQRTEQGDSAMYLCASSYRDEQYFGPGTRLTVT.

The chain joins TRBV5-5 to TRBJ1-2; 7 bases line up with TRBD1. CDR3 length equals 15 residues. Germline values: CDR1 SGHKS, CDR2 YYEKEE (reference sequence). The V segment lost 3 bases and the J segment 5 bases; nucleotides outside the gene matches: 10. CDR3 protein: CASSSQGQTQYGYTF. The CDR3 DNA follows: TGTGCCAGCAGCTCCCAGGGACAGACTCAGTATGGCTACACCTTC.

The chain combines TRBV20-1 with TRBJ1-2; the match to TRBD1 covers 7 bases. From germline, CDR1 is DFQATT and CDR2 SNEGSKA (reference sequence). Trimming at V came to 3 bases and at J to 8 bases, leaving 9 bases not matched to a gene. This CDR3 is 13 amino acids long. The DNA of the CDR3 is TGCAGTGCTAGCCTGGAGGGGGCTGGGGGCTACACCTTC. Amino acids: CSASLEGAGGYTF.

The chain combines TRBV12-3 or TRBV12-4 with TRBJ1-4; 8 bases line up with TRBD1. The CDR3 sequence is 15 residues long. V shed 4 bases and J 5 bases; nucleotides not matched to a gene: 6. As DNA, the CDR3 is TGTGCCAGCAGTTCATGGACAGGGAGGAATGAAAAACTGTTTTTT. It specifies CASSSWTGRNEKLFF.

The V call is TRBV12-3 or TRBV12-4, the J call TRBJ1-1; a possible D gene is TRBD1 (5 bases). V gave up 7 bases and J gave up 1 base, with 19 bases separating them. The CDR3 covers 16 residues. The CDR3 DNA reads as TGTGCCAGCACCGTGGGGTGGGGGGTTAGGAACACTGAAGCTTTCTTT. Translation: CASTVGWGVRNTEAFF.

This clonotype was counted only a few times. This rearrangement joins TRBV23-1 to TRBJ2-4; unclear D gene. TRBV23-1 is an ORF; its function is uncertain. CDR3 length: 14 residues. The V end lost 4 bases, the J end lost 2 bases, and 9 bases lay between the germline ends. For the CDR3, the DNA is TGCGCCAGCAGTCCCGACACATCCAAAAACATTCAGTACTTC. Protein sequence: CASSPDTSKNIQYF.

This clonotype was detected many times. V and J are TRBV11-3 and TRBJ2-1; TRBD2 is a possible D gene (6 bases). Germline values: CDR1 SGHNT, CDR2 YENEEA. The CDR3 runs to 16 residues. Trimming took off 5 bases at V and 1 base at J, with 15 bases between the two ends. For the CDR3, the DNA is TGTGCCAGCAGCGCCGCCGGGACTTTGTCCTACAATGAGCAGTTCTTC. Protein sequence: CASSAAGTLSYNEQFF.

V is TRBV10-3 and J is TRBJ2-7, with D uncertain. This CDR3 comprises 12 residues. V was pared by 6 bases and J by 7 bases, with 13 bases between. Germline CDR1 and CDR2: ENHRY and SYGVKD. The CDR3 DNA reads TGTGCCATCAGGGCCCCCGACGGGGAGCAGTACTTC. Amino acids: CAIRAPDGEQYF.

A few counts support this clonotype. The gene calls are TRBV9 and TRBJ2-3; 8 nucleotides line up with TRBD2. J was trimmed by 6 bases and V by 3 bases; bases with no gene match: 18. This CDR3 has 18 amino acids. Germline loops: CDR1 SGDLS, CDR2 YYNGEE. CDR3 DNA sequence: TGTGCCAGCAGCGCAGGCGCTGCCGGGACTAGTCTTACGGATACGCAGTATTTT. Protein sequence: CASSAGAAGTSLTDTQYF. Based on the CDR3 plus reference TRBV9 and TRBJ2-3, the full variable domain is DSGVTQTPKHLITATGQRVTLRCSPRSGDLSVYWYQQSLDQGLQFLIQYYNGEERAKGNILERFSAQQFPDLHSELNLSSLELGDSALYFCASSAGAAGTSLTDTQYFGPGTRLTVL.

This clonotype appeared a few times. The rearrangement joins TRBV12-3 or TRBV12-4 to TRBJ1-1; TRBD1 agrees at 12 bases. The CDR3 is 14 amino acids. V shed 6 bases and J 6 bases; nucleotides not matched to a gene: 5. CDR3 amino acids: CASRSGQGAAEAFF. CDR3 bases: TGTGCCAGCAGGTCGGGACAGGGGGCGGCTGAAGCTTTCTTT.

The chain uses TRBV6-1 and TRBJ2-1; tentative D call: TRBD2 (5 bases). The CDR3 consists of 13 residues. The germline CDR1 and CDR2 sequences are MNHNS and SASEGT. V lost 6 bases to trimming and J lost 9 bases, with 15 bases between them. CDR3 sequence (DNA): TGTGCCAGCAGCCTCCCCGGGGTGGGTGAGCAGTTCTTC. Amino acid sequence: CASSLPGVGEQFF.

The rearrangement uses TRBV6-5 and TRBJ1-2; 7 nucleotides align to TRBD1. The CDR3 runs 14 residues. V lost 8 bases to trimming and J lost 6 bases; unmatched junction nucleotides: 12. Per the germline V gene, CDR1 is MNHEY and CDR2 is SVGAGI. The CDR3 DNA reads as TGTGCCAGCTCTCAGTTAGTACAGGGGCATGGCTACACCTTC. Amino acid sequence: CASSQLVQGHGYTF.

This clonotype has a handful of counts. CDR3 amino acids: CASSLSGDGELFF. The CDR3 nucleotides read TGTGCCAGCAGCTTAAGTGGAGACGGGGAGCTGTTTTTT. The rearrangement links TRBV7-9 to TRBJ2-2; no clear D gene. Germline CDR1 reads SEHNR; CDR2 reads FQNEAQ (reference sequence). This CDR3 comprises 13 residues. The V end was cut by 2 bases, the J end by 7 bases, with 8 bases between.

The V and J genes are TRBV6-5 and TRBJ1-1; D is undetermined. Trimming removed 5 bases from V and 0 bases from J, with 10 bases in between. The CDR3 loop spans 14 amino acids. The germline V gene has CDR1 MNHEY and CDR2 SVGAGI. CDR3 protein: CASSEQGLNTEAFF. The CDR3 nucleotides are TGTGCCAGCAGTGAACAAGGTCTGAACACTGAAGCTTTCTTT.

In DNA, the CDR3 is TGTGCCAGCAGCCCGAGGACTAGCGGGAGTAGGAACACCGGGGAGCTGTTTTTT. Translating it yields CASSPRTSGSRNTGELFF. J is TRBJ2-2 and V is TRBV5-4, with 13 bases aligning to TRBD2. This CDR3 comprises 18 residues. Germline lookup yields CDR1 SGHNT and CDR2 YYREEE (reference sequence). The V gene end was trimmed by 4 bases and the J gene end by 1 base; junction bases not matched to a gene: 7.